A selection of T cell receptor beta chains follows, all from one sample in a study of T cell therapy after organ transplantation. Profiling relied on immunoSEQ multiplex PCR, and the TCRdb table lists in-frame clones only, not all of them. Here the sample spans roughly 15,000 clones, over 75% being singletons. The antigens of these receptors remain unknown. The source material was CD8+ T cells from blood, sampled after autologous CMV-specific T cell therapy. The source is a human patient who had received a solid organ transplant and had CMV disease. Some T cells may be transferred from the graft donor. Each CDR3 is given with its conserved first and last residue. D genes are given only for firm matches. Some rows mark clone size as missing; the rest say once, few, many or name a class of expanded clone.

NA TRBJ1-2 NA 16 TRBV7-9 CASSLSRNRRDYGYTF TGTGCCAGCAGCTTAAGTCGGAACCGCAGAGACTATGGCTACACCTTC
TRBD2 TRBJ2-1 NA 16 TRBV6-5 CASSYLSSGGDNEQFF TGTGCCAGCAGTTACCTATCTAGCGGGGGGGACAATGAGCAGTTCTTC
TRBD2 TRBJ2-1 NA 15 TRBV7-6 CASSFGLAGSNEQFF TGTGCCAGCAGCTTCGGGTTAGCGGGGAGCAATGAGCAGTTCTTC
TRBD1 TRBJ1-4 NA 14 TRBV13 CASSMGQGPEKLFF TGTGCCAGCAGCATGGGACAGGGCCCTGAAAAACTGTTTTTT
NA TRBJ1-1 NA 13 TRBV5-4 CASGVGATGEAFF TGTGCCAGCGGAGTAGGGGCAACGGGTGAAGCTTTCTTT
TRBD1 TRBJ2-7 NA 14 TRBV4-2 CASSQGTGGGEQYF TGTGCCAGCAGCCAGGGGACAGGGGGCGGCGAGCAGTACTTC
TRBD1 TRBJ2-4 NA 14 TRBV6-5 CASSPDRGGNIQYF TGTGCCAGCAGCCCTGACAGGGGAGGAAACATTCAGTACTTC
NA TRBJ2-3 NA 13 TRBV15 CATSTGGADTQYF TGTGCCACCAGCACTGGGGGCGCAGATACGCAGTATTTT
NA TRBJ1-1 NA 14 TRBV6-5 CASSSNWGNTEAFF TGTGCCAGCAGTTCTAATTGGGGGAACACTGAAGCTTTCTTT
NA TRBJ1-2 NA 15 TRBV30 CAWSGPGADYYGYTF TGTGCCTGGAGTGGCCCGGGCGCCGATTACTATGGCTACACCTTC
TRBD2 TRBJ2-1 NA 14 TRBV9 CAIIGLAGGHEQFF TGTGCCATCATAGGACTAGCGGGGGGGCATGAGCAGTTCTTC
NA TRBJ1-6 once 17 TRBV5-1 CASSLTAPETYNSPLHF TGCGCCAGCAGCTTGACTGCCCCGGAGACCTATAATTCACCCCTCCACTTT
NA TRBJ1-1 NA 15 TRBV5-1 CASSFTTRPNTEAFF TGCGCCAGCAGCTTTACGACACGACCGAACACTGAAGCTTTCTTT
NA TRBJ1-4 NA 15 TRBV19 CASRTTPREPEKLFF TGTGCCAGTAGAACCACCCCTAGGGAACCTGAAAAACTGTTTTTT
NA TRBJ1-5 NA 14 TRBV4-1 CASQEVDSNQPQHF TGCGCCAGCCAAGAGGTGGATAGCAATCAGCCCCAGCATTTT
TRBD1 TRBJ2-1 NA 14 TRBV7-3 CASSSQGAYNEQFF TGTGCCAGCAGCTCTCAGGGGGCCTACAATGAGCAGTTCTTC
NA TRBJ1-1 NA 15 TRBV4-1 CASSPGWVGATEAFF TGCGCCAGCAGCCCGGGCTGGGTTGGGGCGACTGAAGCTTTCTTT
NA TRBJ2-6 NA 16 TRBV5-4 CASSIRTGGGANVLTF TGTGCCAGCAGCATTCGTACAGGCGGTGGGGCCAACGTCCTGACTTTC
NA TRBJ2-7 NA 16 TRBV6-6 CASSYSKAGDSYEQYF TGTGCCAGCAGTTACTCGAAGGCAGGGGACTCCTACGAGCAGTACTTC
TRBD2 TRBJ2-7 NA 15 TRBV6-1 CASRTLAEGPYEQYF TGTGCCAGCAGGACCCTAGCGGAGGGGCCCTACGAGCAGTACTTC
NA TRBJ2-3 NA 14 TRBV30 CAWGGGAGTDTQYF TGTGCCTGGGGGGGCGGGGCAGGCACAGATACGCAGTATTTT
NA TRBJ2-7 NA 14 TRBV10-1 CASSESLSSYEQYF TGCGCCAGCAGTGAGAGTTTGTCTAGCTACGAGCAGTACTTC
NA TRBJ2-7 many 13 TRBV29-1 CSVEQGGGYEQYF TGCAGCGTTGAACAAGGGGGAGGCTACGAGCAGTACTTC
TRBD1 TRBJ1-1 NA 16 TRBV6-5 CASSYSDRGGETEAFF TGTGCCAGCAGTTACTCCGACAGGGGGGGAGAAACTGAAGCTTTCTTT
NA TRBJ1-2 NA 15 TRBV27 CASSLSGGRDYGYTF TGTGCCAGCAGTTTATCAGGGGGTCGGGACTATGGCTACACCTTC
NA TRBJ1-5 NA 14 TRBV4-1 CASSHRQVGQPQHF TGCGCCAGCAGCCACCGACAGGTGGGACAGCCCCAGCATTTT
NA TRBJ1-5 once 12 TRBV19 CASSRGNQPQHF TGTGCCAGTAGTCGCGGTAATCAGCCCCAGCATTTT
NA TRBJ1-1 NA 15 TRBV11-2 CASSHLMVGSYEAFF TGTGCCAGCAGCCACCTTATGGTGGGTTCTTACGAAGCTTTCTTT
TRBD1 TRBJ1-1 NA 15 TRBV5-1 CASSLGQGANTEAFF TGCGCCAGCAGCTTGGGACAGGGGGCGAACACTGAAGCTTTCTTT
TRBD2 TRBJ2-1 NA 16 TRBV7-8 CASSLVGTSGRDEQFF TGTGCCAGCAGCTTAGTTGGGACTAGCGGGAGGGATGAGCAGTTCTTC
NA TRBJ1-1 NA 15 TRBV7-6 CASSLDRQGSTEAFF TGTGCCAGCAGCTTAGATCGGCAGGGTTCCACTGAAGCTTTCTTT
NA TRBJ2-3 NA 13 TRBV7-9 CASSSYDADTQYF TGTGCCAGCAGCTCCTACGATGCAGATACGCAGTATTTT
TRBD1 TRBJ1-4 NA 15 TRBV6-4 CASSEGGQGGEKLFF TGTGCCAGCAGTGAGGGGGGACAGGGCGGTGAAAAACTGTTTTTT
NA TRBJ1-6 NA 14 TRBV9 CASSERTDNSPLHF TGTGCCAGCAGCGAGAGGACAGATAATTCACCCCTCCACTTT
TRBD1 TRBJ1-2 NA 16 TRBV5-4 CASRPRGALEKYGYTF TGTGCCAGCAGGCCCAGGGGGGCCCTCGAGAAATATGGCTACACCTTC
TRBD1 TRBJ1-2 NA 15 TRBV7-9 CASSFSDRAYYGYTF TGTGCCAGCAGCTTTTCCGACAGGGCCTACTATGGCTACACCTTC
NA TRBJ2-1 NA 17 TRBV13 CASSDSLATGSYNEQFF TGTGCCAGCAGCGACTCCCTAGCGACCGGCTCCTACAATGAGCAGTTCTTC
TRBD2 TRBJ2-1 NA 15 TRBV5-1 CASKTGTSGGNEQFF TGCGCCAGCAAAACCGGGACTAGCGGGGGCAATGAGCAGTTCTTC
TRBD1 TRBJ1-5 NA 16 TRBV10-1 CASREGQGAPSQPQHF TGCGCCAGCAGGGAGGGACAGGGGGCCCCTAGTCAGCCCCAGCATTTT
TRBD2 TRBJ2-5 NA 15 TRBV19 CASSKTAGEQETQYF TGTGCCAGTAGTAAGACAGCGGGGGAACAAGAGACCCAGTACTTC
NA TRBJ2-3 NA 16 TRBV7-6 CASSLSSGARGDTQYF TGTGCCAGCTCCCTTAGTTCTGGGGCAAGGGGGGATACGCAGTATTTT
TRBD1 TRBJ1-1 NA 16 TRBV27 CASRRQGAWTNTEAFF TGTGCCAGCAGGCGACAGGGGGCTTGGACGAACACTGAAGCTTTCTTT
TRBD2 TRBJ2-2 few 13 TRBV11-3 CASSRLAYGELFF TGTGCCAGCAGCCGACTAGCGTACGGGGAGCTGTTTTTT
NA TRBJ2-5 NA 16 TRBV4-3 CASSQGAGTFQETQYF TGCGCCAGCAGCCAAGGGGCCGGGACGTTTCAAGAGACCCAGTACTTC
NA TRBJ2-1 NA 14 TRBV6-6 CASDSAGSYNEQFF TGTGCCAGCGATAGCGCAGGCTCCTACAATGAGCAGTTCTTC
TRBD1 TRBJ2-7 NA 14 TRBV15 CATNTGTGPYEQYF TGTGCCACGAACACCGGGACAGGGCCCTACGAGCAGTACTTC
TRBD1 TRBJ2-3 NA 15 TRBV5-6 CASSSDRDRTDTQYF TGTGCCAGCAGCTCTGACAGGGATAGAACAGATACGCAGTATTTT
NA TRBJ2-7 NA 15 TRBV6-5 CASSPVGGPTYEQYF TGTGCCAGCAGCCCCGTGGGAGGACCCACCTACGAGCAGTACTTC
NA TRBJ2-7 once 14 TRBV11-2 CASSLVGPTYEQYF TGTGCCAGCAGCTTAGTGGGTCCGACCTACGAGCAGTACTTC
TRBD1 TRBJ1-1 NA 16 TRBV6-4 CASSDSAGGWNTEAFF TGTGCCAGCAGTGACTCGGCAGGGGGTTGGAACACTGAAGCTTTCTTT
NA TRBJ2-3 NA 18 TRBV28 CASSLLNRQLTSTDTQYF TGTGCCAGCAGTTTGCTCAATAGACAGCTAACTAGCACAGATACGCAGTATTTT
NA TRBJ1-2 NA 17 TRBV18 CASSPSNGEAAISGYTF TGTGCCAGCTCACCATCTAACGGGGAGGCTGCAATATCCGGCTACACCTTC
NA TRBJ2-4 NA 14 TRBV4-1 CASSQGVAKNIQYF TGCGCCAGCAGCCAAGGGGTAGCCAAAAACATTCAGTACTTC